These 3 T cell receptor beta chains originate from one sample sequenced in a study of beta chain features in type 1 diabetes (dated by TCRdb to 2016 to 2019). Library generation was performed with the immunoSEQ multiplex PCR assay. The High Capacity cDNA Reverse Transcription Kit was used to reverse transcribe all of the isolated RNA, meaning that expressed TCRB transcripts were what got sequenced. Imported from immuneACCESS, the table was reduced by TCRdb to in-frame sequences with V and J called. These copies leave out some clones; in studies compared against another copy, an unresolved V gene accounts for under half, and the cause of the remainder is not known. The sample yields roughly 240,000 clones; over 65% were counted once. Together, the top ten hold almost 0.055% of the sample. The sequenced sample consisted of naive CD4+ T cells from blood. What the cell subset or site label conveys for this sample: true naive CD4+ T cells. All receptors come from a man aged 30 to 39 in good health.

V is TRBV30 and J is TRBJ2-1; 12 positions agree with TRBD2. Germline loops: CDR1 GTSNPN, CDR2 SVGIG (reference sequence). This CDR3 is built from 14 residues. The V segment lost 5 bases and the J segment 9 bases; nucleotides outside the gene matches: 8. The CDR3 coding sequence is TGTGCCTGGGCCGCTAGCGGGGGGGCAGGTGAGCAGTTCTTC. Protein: CAWAASGGAGEQFF.

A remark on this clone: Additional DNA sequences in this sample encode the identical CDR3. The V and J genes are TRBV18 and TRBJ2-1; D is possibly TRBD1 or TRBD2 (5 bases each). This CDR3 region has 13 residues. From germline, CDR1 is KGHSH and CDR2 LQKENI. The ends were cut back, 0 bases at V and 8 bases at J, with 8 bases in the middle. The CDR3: CASSPPMGDEQFF. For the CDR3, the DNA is TGTGCCAGCTCACCACCTATGGGGGATGAGCAGTTCTTC.

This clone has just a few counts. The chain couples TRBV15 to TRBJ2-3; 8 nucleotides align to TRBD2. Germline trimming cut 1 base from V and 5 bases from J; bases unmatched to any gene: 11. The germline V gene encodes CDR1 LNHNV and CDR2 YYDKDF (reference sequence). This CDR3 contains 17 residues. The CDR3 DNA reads TGTGCCACCAGCAGAGTAACTAGCGGACCGCGGGGAGATACGCAGTATTTT. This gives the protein CATSRVTSGPRGDTQYF.